These 12 T cell receptor beta chains were sequenced from one sample in a study of identical twins. TCRdb re-called the 5' RACE reads through MiXCR, storing one row per CDR3 protein. The sample holds around 530,000 distinct CDR3 sequences, nearly 15% seen once. These sequences were also reported in another study, on yellow fever vaccine responses in identical twins.

Sequenced input: CD4+ T cells sorted from blood. These receptors were taken from a woman under 30 in good health.

The chain carries TRBV5-1 and TRBJ2-2; 10 bases fit TRBD1. This CDR3 contains 15 residues. The V and J ends lost 3 bases and 4 bases, in that order; junction bases with no gene match: 3. The germline CDR1 and CDR2 sequences are SGHRS and YFSETQ. The CDR3, as DNA: TGCGCCAGCAGCTGGGACAGGGGCAGCACCGGGGAGCTGTTTTTT. It translates to CASSWDRGSTGELFF. The full variable domain, in which reference TRBV5-1 and TRBJ2-2 provide the parts outside the CDR3, is KAGVTQTPRYLIKTRGQQVTLSCSPISGHRSVSWYQQTPGQGLQFLFEYFSETQRNKGNFPGRFSGRQFSNSRSEMNVSTLELGDSALYLCASSWDRGSTGELFFGEGSRLTVL.

This clonotype was seen only a few times. The chain combines TRBV27 with TRBJ2-2, with 10 nucleotides matching TRBD1. The CDR3 is 16 amino acids. V dropped 6 bases and J dropped 1; count of bases not matched to a gene: 5. From germline, CDR1 is MNHEY and CDR2 SMNVEV (reference sequence). The CDR3 bases are TGTGCCAGCAGGACAGGGGGCGCGGGGAACACCGGGGAGCTGTTTTTT. Translation gives CASRTGGAGNTGELFF.

This clonotype was counted only a few times. The genes are TRBV28 and TRBJ2-2; possibly TRBD1 or TRBD2 for D (5 bases each). Germline assignment: CDR1 MDHEN and CDR2 SYDVKM. V lost 3 bases and J 5 bases, leaving 10 bases between the germline ends. The CDR3 consists of 14 residues. The DNA of the CDR3 is TGTGCCAGCAGTTTCTTTGAGGGGACCGGGGAGCTGTTTTTT. This gives the protein CASSFFEGTGELFF.

This clonotype has more than one count but fewer than ten. V gene TRBV24-1 combines with J gene TRBJ2-1; TRBD1 agrees at 10 bases. The V gene end was trimmed by 4 bases and the J gene end by 4 bases; junction bases not matched to a gene: 3. Germline assignment: CDR1 KGHDR and CDR2 SFDVKD. This CDR3 has 15 residues. The DNA of the CDR3 is TGTGCCACCAGTGACCGGGACAGGGGTTACAATGAGCAGTTCTTC. Translation: CATSDRDRGYNEQFF.

The chain links TRBV4-2 to TRBJ2-1; a possible D gene is TRBD2 (6 bases). The CDR3 is made up of 16 amino acids. Germline CDR1 and CDR2: LGHNA and YNFKEQ. The V and J ends lost 1 base and 6 bases respectively, with 16 bases between them. DNA of the CDR3: TGTGCCAGCAGCCAAGGCCAGGGTAGTAGCGGCAATGAGCAGTTCTTC. Translating gives CASSQGQGSSGNEQFF.

This clonotype was seen repeatedly, ten times or more. This chain links TRBV10-3 with TRBJ2-1, with TRBD2 as a possible D gene (6 bases). V was clipped by 2 bases and J by 5 bases, with 13 bases between them. The CDR3 extends over 15 amino acids. Germline V gene sequence: CDR1 ENHRY, CDR2 SYGVKD. The CDR3 region is CAISERFGGNNEQFF. The CDR3 DNA reads as TGTGCCATCAGTGAGCGGTTTGGCGGGAACAATGAGCAGTTCTTC.

The chain couples TRBV2 to TRBJ2-4; D call uncertain. The V end lost 3 bases, the J end lost 0 bases, and 12 bases lay between the germline ends. Germline CDR1 reads SNHLY; CDR2 reads FYNNEI. CDR3 size: 16 residues. In DNA form, the CDR3 reads TGTGCCAGCAGTGACTTGTGGACCGGAGCCAAAAACATTCAGTACTTC. Protein: CASSDLWTGAKNIQYF.

Only a few counts were recorded for this clonotype. This chain links TRBV19 with TRBJ2-5; tentative D call: TRBD2 (6 bases). The CDR3 has 14 residues. The germline V gene encodes CDR1 LNHDA and CDR2 SQIVND (reference sequence). Trimming cost V 2 bases and J 1 base, with 8 bases left between them. The CDR3 spells CASSIWGLQETQYF. CDR3 nucleotides: TGTGCCAGTAGTATATGGGGACTCCAAGAGACCCAGTACTTC.

The rearrangement joins TRBV11-3 to TRBJ2-1; D gene ambiguous. The CDR3 runs 13 residues. Looked up from germline, CDR1 is SGHNT and CDR2 is YENEEA. Trimming pared 4 bases from V and 6 bases from J, leaving 10 bases between. The CDR3 DNA follows: TGTGCCAGCAGCTCTAACGAACTCAATGAGCAGTTCTTC. Protein product: CASSSNELNEQFF.

The chain uses TRBV20-1 and TRBJ2-4; TRBD1 matches 7 bases. V lost 2 bases and J lost 0; bases outside the gene matches: 13. CDR3 size: 18 residues. The germline V gene has CDR1 DFQATT and CDR2 SNEGSKA (reference sequence). CDR3 nucleotide sequence: TGCAGTGCTAGATCTGGGACAGCTCATGTACTAGCCAAAAACATTCAGTACTTC. Translation: CSARSGTAHVLAKNIQYF.

Only a few counts were recorded for this clonotype. V is TRBV5-1 and J is TRBJ1-1, with no clear D. Germline V gene data show CDR1 as SGHRS and CDR2 as YFSETQ. The CDR3 is 15 residues long. V was cut by 0 bases and J by 0 bases, with 9 bases left in between. This chain's CDR3 is CASSLVGRMNTEAFF. The CDR3 DNA reads TGCGCCAGCAGCTTGGTAGGGAGAATGAACACTGAAGCTTTCTTT.

There are a few counts of this clonotype. The genes are TRBV15 and TRBJ1-6; no definite D call. Germline V gene lookup returns CDR1 LNHNV and CDR2 YYDKDF (reference sequence). CDR3 length: 12 amino acids. Trimming stripped 3 bases from V and 8 bases from J, with 5 bases between. CDR3 bases: TGTGCCACCAGCAGGGTCGATTCACCCCTCCACTTT. It codes for CATSRVDSPLHF.